This T cell receptor (beta chain) came from a study of blood T cell repertoires in COVID-19. Study-wide context: In each case, the material was cDNA or gDNA derived from T cells, B-cell-depleted T cells, or PBMCs.

Original methodology: How many nucleated cells were present was estimated from reference gene primer amplification. The protocol was immunoSEQ multiplex PCR, while the TCRdb copy is restricted to in-frame clones and leaves out a portion. The DNA gave D and trimming, while V, J and clone size come from that table. Seen here are around 170,000 clones, around four fifths observed once, and the top ten hold approximately 6.5%. Germline CDR1 and CDR2: SNHLY and FYNNEI. The ends were cut back, 5 bases at V and 4 bases at J, with 11 bases in the middle. The CDR3 is made up of 13 amino acids. The sequencing input was peripheral blood. The sequence was obtained from a woman aged 40 to 50 with acute or convalescent COVID-19. The chain uses TRBV2 and TRBJ1-2; no firm D call. The CDR3 here is CASSLGGGYGYTF. The CDR3 bases are TGTGCCAGCAGTCTGGGTGGCGGCTATGGCTACACCTTC.